This is a list of T cell receptor beta chains from one sample in a study of cytomegalovirus exposure and HLA in healthy donors. TCRdb's copy holds only in-frame clones and misses some; the assay was immunoSEQ multiplex PCR. This table holds around 150,000 clones, approximately 80% found once. Sequencing was carried out using PBMCs. The receptors derive from a woman in her thirties or forties in good health and CMV-seronegative. Each CDR3 is given with its conserved first and last residue. A D gene is named only where the DNA matches it firmly. Clone size is given for some rows only: seen once, a few or many times, or a class if the clone is expanded.

j_gene	v_gene	d_gene	abundance	CDR3aa	CDR3nt
TRBJ2-1	TRBV28	.	few	CASSLSTSGYTKNEQFF	TGTGCCAGCAGTTTATCAACTAGTGGCTATACCAAGAATGAGCAGTTCTTC
TRBJ2-3	TRBV10-3	TRBD2	.	CAISEQGLAGGSTDTQYF	TGTGCCATCAGTGAGCAGGGACTAGCGGGGGGCAGCACAGATACGCAGTATTTT
TRBJ2-7	TRBV6-1	TRBD1	.	CASSLGQGYEQYF	TGTGCCAGCAGCCTTGGACAGGGCTACGAGCAGTACTTC
TRBJ2-1	TRBV27	.	.	CASSLRRSSYNEQFF	TGTGCCAGCAGTTTGAGGAGAAGCTCCTACAATGAGCAGTTCTTC
TRBJ1-1	TRBV28	TRBD1	.	CASSFGGTGGRGTEAFF	TGTGCCAGCAGTTTCGGCGGGACAGGGGGCCGAGGGACTGAAGCTTTCTTT
TRBJ1-2	TRBV5-4	.	.	CASSFGAGEYGYTF	TGTGCCAGCAGCTTCGGAGCAGGGGAATATGGCTACACCTTC
TRBJ2-3	TRBV28	.	.	CASSATRTQYF	TGTGCCAGCAGCGCGACGAGGACGCAGTATTTT
TRBJ1-5	TRBV15	TRBD1	.	CATSRDRGTGSNQPQHF	TGTGCCACCAGCAGAGATCGAGGGACAGGGAGCAATCAGCCCCAGCATTTT
TRBJ2-5	TRBV6-4	.	once	CASRGETQYF	TGTGCCAGCAGGGGCGAGACCCAGTACTTC
TRBJ2-4	TRBV14	.	.	CASSQAQGNIQYF	TGTGCCAGCAGCCAGGCCCAGGGAAACATTCAGTACTTC
TRBJ2-1	TRBV13	.	.	CASSPGSSSYNEQFF	TGTGCCAGCAGCCCCGGGTCGAGCTCCTACAATGAGCAGTTCTTC
TRBJ2-1	TRBV7-3	TRBD2	.	CASSLLAGGYNEQFF	TGTGCCAGCAGCTTATTAGCGGGGGGTTATAATGAGCAGTTCTTC
TRBJ2-7	TRBV27	.	.	CASSFGGRGEQYF	TGTGCCAGCAGTTTTGGGGGGCGGGGGGAGCAGTACTTC
TRBJ1-6	TRBV27	TRBD1	.	CASKSGDRENSPLHF	TGTGCCAGCAAATCCGGGGACAGGGAAAATTCACCCCTCCACTTT
TRBJ1-6	TRBV5-6	TRBD1	.	CASSKKQGNESPLHF	TGTGCCAGCAGCAAAAAACAGGGGAATGAATCACCCCTCCACTTT
TRBJ2-7	TRBV5-6	.	.	CASSFIFQAGSYEQYF	TGTGCCAGCAGCTTCATCTTTCAGGCGGGATCCTACGAGCAGTACTTC
TRBJ2-1	TRBV18	TRBD2	.	CASSPELLAGGPLDEQFF	TGTGCCAGCTCACCAGAACTACTAGCGGGAGGGCCGTTGGATGAGCAGTTCTTC
TRBJ2-1	TRBV27	TRBD2	.	CASRLTSGVYNEQFF	TGTGCCAGCAGGTTGACTAGCGGAGTCTACAATGAGCAGTTCTTC